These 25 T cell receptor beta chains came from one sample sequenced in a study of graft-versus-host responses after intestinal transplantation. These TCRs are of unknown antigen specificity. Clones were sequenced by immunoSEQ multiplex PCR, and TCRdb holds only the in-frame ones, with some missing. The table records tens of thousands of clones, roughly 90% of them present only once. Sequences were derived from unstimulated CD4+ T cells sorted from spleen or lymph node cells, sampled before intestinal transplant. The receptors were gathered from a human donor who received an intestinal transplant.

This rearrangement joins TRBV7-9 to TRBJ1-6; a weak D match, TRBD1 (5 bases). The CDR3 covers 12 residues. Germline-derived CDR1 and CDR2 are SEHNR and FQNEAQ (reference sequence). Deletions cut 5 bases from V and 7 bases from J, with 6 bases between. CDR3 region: CASSPGNSPLHF. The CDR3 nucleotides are TGTGCCAGCAGCCCAGGGAATTCACCCCTCCACTTT.

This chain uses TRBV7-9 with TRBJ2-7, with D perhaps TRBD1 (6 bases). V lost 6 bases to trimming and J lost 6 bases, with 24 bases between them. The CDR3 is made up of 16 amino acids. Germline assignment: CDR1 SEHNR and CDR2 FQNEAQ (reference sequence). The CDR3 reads CASRGLGDTLGGEQYF. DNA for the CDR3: TGTGCCAGCAGGGGATTGGGGGACACTCTTGGCGGCGAGCAGTACTTC. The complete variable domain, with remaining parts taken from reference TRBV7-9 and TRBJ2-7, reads DTGVSQNPRHKITKRGQNVTFRCDPISEHNRLYWYRQTLGQGPEFLTYFQNEAQLEKSRLLSDRFSAERPKGSFSTLEIQRTEQGDSAMYLCASRGLGDTLGGEQYFGPGTRLTVT.

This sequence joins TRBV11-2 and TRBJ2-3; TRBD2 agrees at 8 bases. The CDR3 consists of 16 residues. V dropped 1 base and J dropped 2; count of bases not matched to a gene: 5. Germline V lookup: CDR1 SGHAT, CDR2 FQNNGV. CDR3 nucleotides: TGTGCCAGCAGCTTAGGAGGCGGGGGGCTCACAGATACGCAGTATTTT. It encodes CASSLGGGGLTDTQYF. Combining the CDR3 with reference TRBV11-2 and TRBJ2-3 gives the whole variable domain EAGVAQSPRYKIIEKRQSVAFWCNPISGHATLYWYQQILGQGPKLLIQFQNNGVVDDSQLPKDRFSAERLKGVDSTLKIQPAKLEDSAVYLCASSLGGGGLTDTQYFGPGTRLTVL.

The CDR3 DNA follows: TGTGCCAGCAGCCGACAGACTAACTATGGCTACACCTTC. Translating it yields CASSRQTNYGYTF. The chain has TRBV9 and TRBJ1-2; D perhaps matches TRBD1 (5 bases). CDR3 size: 13 residues. Germline V lookup: CDR1 SGDLS, CDR2 YYNGEE. Trimming took 4 bases from V and 0 from J, leaving 7 bases between them.

This CDR3 is CASSELDRGTSAPFF. CDR3 in DNA: TGTGCCAGCAGTGAATTGGACAGGGGAACAAGCGCGCCGTTCTTC. V gene TRBV6-1 combines with J gene TRBJ2-1, with TRBD1 identical over 9 bases. V gave up 2 bases and J gave up 15 bases; unmatched junction bases: 14. There are 15 residues in the CDR3. The germline V gene encodes CDR1 MNHNS and CDR2 SASEGT.

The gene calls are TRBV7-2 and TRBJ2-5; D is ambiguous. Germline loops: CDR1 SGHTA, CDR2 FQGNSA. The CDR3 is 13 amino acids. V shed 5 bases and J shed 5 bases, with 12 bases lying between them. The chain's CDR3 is CASSLLTGETQYF. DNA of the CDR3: TGTGCCAGCAGCCTCCTGACTGGGGAGACCCAGTACTTC. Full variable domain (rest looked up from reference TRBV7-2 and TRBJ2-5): GAGVSQSPSNKVTEKGKDVELRCDPISGHTALYWYRQSLGQGLEFLIYFQGNSAPDKSGLPSDRFSAERTGGSVSTLTIQRTQQEDSAVYLCASSLLTGETQYFGPGTRLLVL.

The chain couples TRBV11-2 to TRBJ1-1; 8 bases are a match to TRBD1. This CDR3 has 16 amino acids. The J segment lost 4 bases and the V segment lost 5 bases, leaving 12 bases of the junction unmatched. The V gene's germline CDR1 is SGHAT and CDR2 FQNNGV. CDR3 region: CASSLDRVLGITEAFF. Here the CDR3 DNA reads TGTGCCAGCAGCCTGGACAGGGTGTTAGGGATCACTGAAGCTTTCTTT.

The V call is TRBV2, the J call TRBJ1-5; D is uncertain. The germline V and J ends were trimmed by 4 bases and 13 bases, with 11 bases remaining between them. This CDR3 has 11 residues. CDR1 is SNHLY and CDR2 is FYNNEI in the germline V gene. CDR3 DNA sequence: TGTGCCAGCAGTGTTTCTTCCCCTCAGCATTTT. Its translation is CASSVSSPQHF.

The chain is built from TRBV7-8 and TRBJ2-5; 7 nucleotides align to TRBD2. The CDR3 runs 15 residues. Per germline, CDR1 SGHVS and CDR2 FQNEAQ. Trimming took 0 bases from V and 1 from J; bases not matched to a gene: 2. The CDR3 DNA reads TGTGCCAGCAGCTTAGCGGGGGGGGGCCAAGAGACCCAGTACTTC. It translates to CASSLAGGGQETQYF.

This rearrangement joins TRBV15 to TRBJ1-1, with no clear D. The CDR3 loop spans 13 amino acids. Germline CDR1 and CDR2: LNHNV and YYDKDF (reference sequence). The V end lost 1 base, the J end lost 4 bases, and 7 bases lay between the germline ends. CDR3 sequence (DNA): TGTGCCACCAGCAGAGTTGTCAGCACTGAAGCTTTCTTT. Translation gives CATSRVVSTEAFF.

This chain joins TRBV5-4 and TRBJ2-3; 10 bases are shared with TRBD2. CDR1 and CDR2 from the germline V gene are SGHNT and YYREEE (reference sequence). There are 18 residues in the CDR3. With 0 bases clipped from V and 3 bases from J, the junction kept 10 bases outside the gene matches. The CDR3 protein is CASSLALLAGQRTDTQYF. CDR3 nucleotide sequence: TGTGCCAGCAGCTTGGCTTTACTAGCGGGGCAGAGAACAGATACGCAGTATTTT.

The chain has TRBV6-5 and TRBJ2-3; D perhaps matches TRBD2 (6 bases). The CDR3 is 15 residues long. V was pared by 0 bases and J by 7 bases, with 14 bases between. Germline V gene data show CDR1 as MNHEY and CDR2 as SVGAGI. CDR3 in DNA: TGTGCCAGCAGTTACTCCCGCGGGACGCCGAATACGCAGTATTTT. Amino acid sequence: CASSYSRGTPNTQYF.

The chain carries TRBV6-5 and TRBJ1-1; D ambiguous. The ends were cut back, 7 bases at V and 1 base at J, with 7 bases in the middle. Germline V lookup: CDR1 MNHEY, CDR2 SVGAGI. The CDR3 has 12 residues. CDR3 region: CASKRENTEAFF. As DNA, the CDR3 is TGTGCCAGCAAGCGAGAGAACACTGAAGCTTTCTTT.

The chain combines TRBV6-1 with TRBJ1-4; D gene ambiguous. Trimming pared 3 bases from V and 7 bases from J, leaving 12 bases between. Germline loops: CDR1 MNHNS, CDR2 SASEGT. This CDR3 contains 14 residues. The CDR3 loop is CASSEAGLFEKLFF. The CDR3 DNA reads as TGTGCCAGCAGTGAGGCGGGGTTGTTTGAAAAACTGTTTTTT.

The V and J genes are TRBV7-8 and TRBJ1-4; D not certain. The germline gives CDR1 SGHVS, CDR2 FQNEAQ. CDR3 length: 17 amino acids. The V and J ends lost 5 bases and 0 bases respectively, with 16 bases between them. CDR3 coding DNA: TGTGCCAGCAGCCTACGGGAACACACAACAACTAATGAAAAACTGTTTTTT. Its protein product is CASSLREHTTTNEKLFF.

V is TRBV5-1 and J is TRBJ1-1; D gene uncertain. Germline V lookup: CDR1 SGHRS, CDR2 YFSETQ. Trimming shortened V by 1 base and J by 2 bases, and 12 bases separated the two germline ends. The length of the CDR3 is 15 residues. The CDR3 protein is CASSLFGGSNTEAFF. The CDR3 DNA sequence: TGCGCCAGCAGCTTGTTTGGCGGCTCCAACACTGAAGCTTTCTTT.

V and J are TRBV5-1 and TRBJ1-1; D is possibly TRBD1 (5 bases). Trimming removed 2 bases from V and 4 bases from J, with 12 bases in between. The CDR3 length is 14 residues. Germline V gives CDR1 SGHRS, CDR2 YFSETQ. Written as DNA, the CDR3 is TGCGCCAGCAGCTTTGGGGGGGTAGCCACTGAAGCTTTCTTT. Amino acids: CASSFGGVATEAFF.

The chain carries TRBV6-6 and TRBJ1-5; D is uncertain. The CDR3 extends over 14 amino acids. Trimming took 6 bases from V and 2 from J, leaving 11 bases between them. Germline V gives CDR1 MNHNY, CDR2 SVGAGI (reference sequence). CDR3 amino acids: CASSRSGGNQPQHF. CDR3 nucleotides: TGTGCCAGCAGCAGAAGCGGGGGCAATCAGCCCCAGCATTTT.

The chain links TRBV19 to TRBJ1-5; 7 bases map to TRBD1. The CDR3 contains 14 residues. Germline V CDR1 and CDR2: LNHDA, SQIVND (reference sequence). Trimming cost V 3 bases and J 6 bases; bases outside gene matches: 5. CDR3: CASSMVAGGQPQHF. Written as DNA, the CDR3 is TGTGCCAGTAGTATGGTGGCAGGGGGTCAGCCCCAGCATTTT.

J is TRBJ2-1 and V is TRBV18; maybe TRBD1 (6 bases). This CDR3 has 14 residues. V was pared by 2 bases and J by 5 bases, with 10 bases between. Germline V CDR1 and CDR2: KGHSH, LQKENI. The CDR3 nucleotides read TGTGCCAGCTCACCAAGACAGGTTAACAATGAGCAGTTCTTC. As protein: CASSPRQVNNEQFF.

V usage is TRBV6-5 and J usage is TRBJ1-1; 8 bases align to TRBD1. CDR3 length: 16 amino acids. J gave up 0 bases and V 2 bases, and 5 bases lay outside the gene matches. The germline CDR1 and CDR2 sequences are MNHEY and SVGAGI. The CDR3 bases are TGTGCCAGCAGTTACAGCCGGACAGGGATGAACACTGAAGCTTTCTTT. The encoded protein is CASSYSRTGMNTEAFF.

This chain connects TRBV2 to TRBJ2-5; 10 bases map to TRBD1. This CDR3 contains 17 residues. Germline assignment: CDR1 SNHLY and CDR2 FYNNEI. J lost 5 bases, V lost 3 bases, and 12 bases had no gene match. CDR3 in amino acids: CASSDPWTGGPLETQYF. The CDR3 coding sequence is TGTGCCAGCAGTGACCCCTGGACAGGGGGGCCTCTGGAGACCCAGTACTTC. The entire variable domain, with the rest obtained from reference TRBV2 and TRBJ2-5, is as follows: EPEVTQTPSHQVTQMGQEVILRCVPISNHLYFYWYRQILGQKVEFLVSFYNNEISEKSEIFDDQFSVERPDGSNFTLKIRSTKLEDSAMYFCASSDPWTGGPLETQYFGPGTRLLVL.

The CDR3 spells CASSFEQPYGYTF. In nucleotides, the CDR3 is TGTGCCAGCAGCTTCGAACAGCCCTATGGCTACACCTTC. The chain recombines TRBV5-5 with TRBJ1-2, with D hard to call. Per germline, CDR1 SGHKS and CDR2 YYEKEE (reference sequence). V lost 2 bases and J 4 bases, leaving 9 bases between the germline ends. The CDR3 totals 13 residues.

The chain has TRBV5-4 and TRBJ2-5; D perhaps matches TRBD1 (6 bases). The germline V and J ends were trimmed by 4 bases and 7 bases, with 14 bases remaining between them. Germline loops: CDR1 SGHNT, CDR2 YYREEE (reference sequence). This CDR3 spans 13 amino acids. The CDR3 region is CASSVDSTSTQYF. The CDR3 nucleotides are TGTGCCAGCAGCGTGGACAGTACGTCGACCCAGTACTTC.

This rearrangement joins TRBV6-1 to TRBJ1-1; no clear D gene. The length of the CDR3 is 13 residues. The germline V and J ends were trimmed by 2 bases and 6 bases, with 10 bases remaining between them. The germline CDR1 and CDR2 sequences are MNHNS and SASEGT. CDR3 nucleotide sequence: TGTGCCAGCAGTGAAAACCCCAGTGCTGAAGCTTTCTTT. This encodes CASSENPSAEAFF.